This entry lists 30 T cell receptor beta chains sequenced from one sample in a study of blood T cell repertoires in COVID-19. Method: immunoSEQ multiplex PCR; TCRdb's copy keeps in-frame clones and lacks some. The top ten hold around 13% of the sample, which has about 70,000 clones, around nine tenths seen once. Sequenced material: peripheral blood. Receptor source: a woman aged 55-70 years with acute or convalescent COVID-19.

The chain has TRBV6-1 and TRBJ1-3; TRBD1 is a possible D gene (5 bases). The germline V and J ends were trimmed by 1 base and 2 bases, with 9 bases remaining between them. The V gene's germline CDR1 is MNHNS and CDR2 SASEGT. The CDR3 sequence is 15 residues long. CDR3 coding DNA: TGTGCCAGCAGTGAAGACCCAGGGACTGGAAACACCATATATTTT. It encodes CASSEDPGTGNTIYF.

The rearrangement links TRBV7-2 to TRBJ1-2; 7 bases are shared with TRBD1. Germline lookup yields CDR1 SGHTA and CDR2 FQGNSA. This CDR3 has 16 amino acids. The junction had 12 bases not matched to a gene; V was cut back by 3 bases and J by 5 bases. CDR3 DNA: TGTGCCAGCAGCTTCTCGACAGGGAAGGTCCCTTATGGCTACACCTTC. Translating it yields CASSFSTGKVPYGYTF. Looking up the rest from reference TRBV7-2 and TRBJ1-2 gives the full variable domain: GAGVSQSPSNKVTEKGKDVELRCDPISGHTALYWYRQSLGQGLEFLIYFQGNSAPDKSGLPSDRFSAERTGGSVSTLTIQRTQQEDSAVYLCASSFSTGKVPYGYTFGSGTRLTVV.

The chain couples TRBV2 to TRBJ1-2, with D hard to call. Trimming removed 3 bases from V and 3 bases from J, with 14 bases in between. The CDR3 has 15 residues. Germline-derived CDR1 and CDR2 are SNHLY and FYNNEI. CDR3 nucleotide sequence: TGTGCCAGCAGTGAGGGTAGGGTCGGGGACTATGGCTACACCTTC. This encodes CASSEGRVGDYGYTF.

This sequence joins TRBV7-9 and TRBJ1-1; unclear D gene. This CDR3 is built from 15 residues. Per the germline V gene, CDR1 is SEHNR and CDR2 is FQNEAQ (reference sequence). V lost 5 bases and J 10 bases, leaving 23 bases between the germline ends. The CDR3 region has the DNA TGTGCCAGCAGCGTGGGCTCCCGGCTGGAACAAGGAGCTTTCTTT. It specifies CASSVGSRLEQGAFF.

V usage is TRBV7-3 and J usage is TRBJ2-2; 7 bases match TRBD2. Germline V gives CDR1 SGHTA, CDR2 FQGTGA. This CDR3 is 17 amino acids long. Trimming cost V 6 bases and J 5 bases; bases outside gene matches: 15. CDR3 DNA: TGTGCCAGCAGTTCTGACCCTGCGGGGGTAGGGACCGGGGAGCTGTTTTTT. Its translation: CASSSDPAGVGTGELFF.

The V and J genes are TRBV3-1 (or the pseudogene TRBV3-2) and TRBJ1-2, with 8 positions matching TRBD1. Germline CDR1 and CDR2: LGHDT and YNNKEL (reference sequence). CDR3 length equals 14 residues. Trimming removed 6 bases from V and 8 bases from J; junction bases left unmatched: 11. In DNA form, the CDR3 reads TGTGCCAGCAGACAGACAGGGGCGGTGGTAGGCTACACCTTC. Translation gives CASRQTGAVVGYTF.

This clone was seen once. V gene TRBV24-1 combines with J gene TRBJ2-2; D perhaps matches TRBD2 (5 bases). The CDR3 contains 12 residues. The V end was cut by 9 bases, the J end by 4 bases, with 8 bases between. Per the germline V gene, CDR1 is KGHDR and CDR2 is SFDVKD. CDR3 coding DNA: TGTGCCACCGCTAGCAGCACCGGGGAGCTGTTTTTT. Translated: CATASSTGELFF.

The chain recombines TRBV11-2 with TRBJ2-1; a possible D gene is TRBD2 (6 bases). From germline, CDR1 is SGHAT and CDR2 FQNNGV. This CDR3 is built from 14 residues. Trimming stripped 4 bases from V and 6 bases from J, with 13 bases between. This CDR3 is CASSSRLVGNEQFF. In nucleotides, the CDR3 is TGTGCCAGCAGCTCAAGACTAGTAGGCAATGAGCAGTTCTTC.

This clone appeared once. V is TRBV18 and J is TRBJ2-7; the D gene is possibly TRBD2 (5 bases). CDR3 length: 14 amino acids. Looked up from germline, CDR1 is KGHSH and CDR2 is LQKENI. The V gene lost 0 bases and the J gene lost 4 bases, with 10 bases spanning the gap. The CDR3 DNA sequence: TGTGCCAGCTCACCACCTCCGGGAAGTTACGAGCAGTACTTC. Amino acid sequence: CASSPPPGSYEQYF.

V gene TRBV5-1 combines with J gene TRBJ1-6; a weak D match, TRBD1 (5 bases). Per the germline V gene, CDR1 is SGHRS and CDR2 is YFSETQ. Trimming removed 0 bases from V and 1 base from J, with 11 bases in between. This CDR3 spans 17 amino acids. The CDR3 loop is CASSLGPTGSYNSPLHF. The CDR3 DNA is TGCGCCAGCAGCTTGGGGCCCACAGGTTCCTATAATTCACCCCTCCACTTT.

V gene TRBV4-1 combines with J gene TRBJ2-7; D remains ambiguous. The CDR3 is 16 residues long. Germline CDR1 and CDR2: MGHRA and YSYEKL. V was clipped by 8 bases and J by 6 bases, with 26 bases between them. The CDR3 region has the DNA TGCGCCAGCTCCCCGATACATACCGGGTCCCCCGGCGAGCAGTACTTC. Protein product: CASSPIHTGSPGEQYF.

This chain joins TRBV9 and TRBJ2-5, with TRBD1 matching over 7 bases. This CDR3 region has 14 residues. Germline V CDR1 and CDR2: SGDLS, YYNGEE. V gave up 0 bases and J gave up 6 bases; unmatched junction bases: 5. The CDR3 sequence: CASSVGTGFKTQYF. The CDR3 bases are TGTGCCAGCAGCGTAGGGACAGGTTTTAAGACCCAGTACTTC.

The rearrangement uses TRBV2 and TRBJ1-1; 9 bases map to TRBD1. The V and J ends lost 11 bases and 0 bases, in that order; junction bases with no gene match: 10. This CDR3 comprises 15 residues. CDR1 and CDR2 (germline): SNHLY, FYNNEI. DNA of the CDR3: TGTGCCTCCCACCAAGGACAGGGGTTGAACACTGAAGCTTTCTTT. Translated, it gives CASHQGQGLNTEAFF.

The chain combines TRBV28 with TRBJ2-4, with 13 bases that match TRBD2. CDR3 length: 18 amino acids. Trimming cost V 6 bases and J 0 bases; bases outside gene matches: 8. The germline V gene encodes CDR1 MDHEN and CDR2 SYDVKM. The CDR3 here is CASRRPGLAGKAKNIQYF. CDR3 coding DNA: TGTGCCAGCAGGAGGCCGGGACTAGCGGGGAAAGCCAAAAACATTCAGTACTTC.

The chain carries TRBV7-6 and TRBJ2-1; 9 bases align to TRBD1. V was clipped by 5 bases and J by 8 bases; unmatched bases: 10. The CDR3 consists of 15 residues. From germline, CDR1 is SGHVS and CDR2 FNYEAQ. CDR3 region: CASSRGTGTDHEQFF. In DNA form, the CDR3 reads TGTGCCAGCAGCAGAGGGACAGGGACGGACCATGAGCAGTTCTTC. Full variable domain (rest looked up from reference TRBV7-6 and TRBJ2-1): GAGVSQSPRYKVTKRGQDVALRCDPISGHVSLYWYRQALGQGPEFLTYFNYEAQQDKSGLPNDRFSAERPEGSISTLTIQRTEQRDSAMYRCASSRGTGTDHEQFFGPGTRLTVL.

CDR3 loop: CASSQDVRTEAFF. The CDR3 DNA follows: TGTGCCAGCAGCCAAGATGTGAGAACTGAAGCTTTCTTT. V is TRBV14 and J is TRBJ1-1; D is uncertain. Trimming cost V 0 bases and J 5 bases, with 7 bases left between them. The CDR3 has 13 amino acids. Germline V gives CDR1 SGHDN, CDR2 FVKESK.

V gene TRBV6-5 combines with J gene TRBJ1-5, with unresolved D. V was clipped by 8 bases and J by 2 bases, with 10 bases between them. Germline CDR1 and CDR2: MNHEY and SVGAGI. CDR3 size: 13 residues. The CDR3 is CASENGGNQPQHF. Here the CDR3 DNA reads TGTGCCAGCGAGAATGGTGGCAATCAGCCCCAGCATTTT.

The chain combines TRBV4-1 with TRBJ2-1, with 7 bases that match TRBD2. CDR1 and CDR2 (germline): MGHRA, YSYEKL. The length of the CDR3 is 15 residues. J gave up 10 bases and V 5 bases, and 14 bases lay outside the gene matches. The CDR3 DNA reads TGCGCCAGCAGCTCCCGGGACTATTCCAATAGGGAGCAGTTCTTC. This gives the protein CASSSRDYSNREQFF.

The chain has TRBV6-1 and TRBJ1-3, with D unclear. Germline assignment: CDR1 MNHNS and CDR2 SASEGT. This CDR3 spans 15 amino acids. Trimming stripped 3 bases from V and 1 base from J, with 10 bases between. The CDR3 here is CASSEGGGSGNTIYF. In DNA form, the CDR3 reads TGTGCCAGCAGTGAGGGCGGAGGATCTGGAAACACCATATATTTT.

V and J are TRBV29-1 and TRBJ1-3; no reliable D call. Between the trimmed V and J ends, which lost 4 bases and 2 bases, there was a span of 9 bases. Germline CDR1 and CDR2: SQVTM and ANQGSEA. The CDR3 is 13 amino acids. The CDR3 nucleotides are TGCAGCGTTGCCCTTAATCCTGGAAACACCATATATTTT. This codes for CSVALNPGNTIYF. Supplemented by reference TRBV29-1 and TRBJ1-3, the full variable domain reads SAVISQKPSRDICQRGTSLTIQCQVDSQVTMMFWYRQQPGQSLTLIATANQGSEATYESGFVIDKFPISRPNLTFSTLTVSNMSPEDSSIYLCSVALNPGNTIYFGEGSWLTVV.

The rearrangement links TRBV7-3 to TRBJ2-1, with TRBD2 identical over 8 bases. V lost 5 bases and J lost 0; bases outside the gene matches: 15. CDR3 length: 19 amino acids. Germline CDR1 is SGHTA and CDR2 is FQGTGA. The chain's CDR3 is CASSPGRGGLGGSYNEQFF. In DNA, the CDR3 is TGTGCCAGCAGCCCAGGGCGCGGGGGGCTCGGGGGCTCCTACAATGAGCAGTTCTTC.

The CDR3 sequence: CATGDTGELFF. In DNA, the CDR3 is TGTGCCACGGGGGACACCGGGGAGCTGTTTTTT. The chain is built from TRBV3-1 (or the pseudogene TRBV3-2) and TRBJ2-2; possible D gene TRBD2, 6 bases. The V gene's germline CDR1 is LGHDT and CDR2 YNNKEL (reference sequence). Trimming removed 10 bases from V and 3 bases from J, with 6 bases in between. The CDR3 runs to 11 residues.

This chain connects TRBV19 to TRBJ2-7; 13 bases fit TRBD2. Germline loops: CDR1 LNHDA, CDR2 SQIVND (reference sequence). V trimming: 5 bases; J trimming: 4 bases; junction bases outside the gene matches: 8. This CDR3 is built from 16 residues. CDR3 DNA: TGTGCCAGTAGTCCATCGGGACTAGCGGGAACTTACGAGCAGTACTTC. This sequence encodes CASSPSGLAGTYEQYF.

The rearrangement uses TRBV19 and TRBJ1-3; the match to TRBD1 covers 8 bases. In germline, CDR1 is LNHDA, CDR2 SQIVND (reference sequence). The V segment lost 7 bases and the J segment 2 bases; nucleotides outside the gene matches: 7. This CDR3 region has 15 residues. The CDR3 spells CASKENRGTGNTIYF. Written as DNA, the CDR3 is TGTGCCAGTAAGGAGAACAGGGGGACTGGAAACACCATATATTTT.

This sequence joins TRBV7-6 and TRBJ1-1; 7 bases align to TRBD1. CDR3 size: 16 residues. The J segment lost 4 bases and the V segment lost 6 bases, leaving 14 bases of the junction unmatched. The germline CDR1 and CDR2 sequences are SGHVS and FNYEAQ. In DNA, the CDR3 is TGTGCCAGCAGTTTGGGAACAGGGGTTCGTGTCACTGAAGCTTTCTTT. It encodes CASSLGTGVRVTEAFF.

This sequence joins TRBV6-5 and TRBJ2-5; D is ambiguous. Germline assignment: CDR1 MNHEY and CDR2 SVGAGI. The V end lost 2 bases, the J end lost 7 bases, and 11 bases lay between the germline ends. This CDR3 comprises 13 residues. DNA for the CDR3: TGTGCCAGCAGTTACGCCAGCGAAGGGACCCAGTACTTC. Translation gives CASSYASEGTQYF.

This chain joins TRBV25-1 and TRBJ2-7; a possible D gene is TRBD1 (5 bases). The CDR3 runs to 15 residues. Between the trimmed V and J ends, which lost 1 base and 3 bases, there was a span of 13 bases. The V gene's germline CDR1 is MGHDK and CDR2 SYGVNS. In DNA form, the CDR3 reads TGTGCCAGCAGTGAATTTGGTCCAGGGCTCTACGAGCAGTACTTC. Translated: CASSEFGPGLYEQYF.

The chain employs TRBV5-6 and TRBJ1-2, with 8 bases fitting TRBD1. Germline V lookup: CDR1 SGHDT, CDR2 YYEEEE. The CDR3 is 13 residues long. The J segment lost 8 bases and the V segment lost 4 bases, leaving 7 bases of the junction unmatched. CDR3 DNA sequence: TGTGCCAGCAGCCAGGGACAGGCAAAGGGCTACACCTTC. Translation gives CASSQGQAKGYTF.

This clone was seen once. J is TRBJ2-7 and V is TRBV3-1 (or the pseudogene TRBV3-2), with TRBD1 matching 8 bases. Germline values: CDR1 LGHDT, CDR2 YNNKEL (reference sequence). The CDR3 is 14 residues long. J gave up 3 bases and V 4 bases, and 5 bases lay outside the gene matches. The CDR3 nucleotides read TGTGCCAGCAGCCCGGGACAGGATATCTACGAGCAGTACTTC. Translation: CASSPGQDIYEQYF.

The rearrangement links TRBV5-1 to TRBJ1-6; 7 bases map to TRBD1. This CDR3 region has 15 residues. V was clipped by 4 bases and J by 6 bases; unmatched bases: 7. The germline gives CDR1 SGHRS, CDR2 YFSETQ. The CDR3 nucleotides are TGCGCCAGCAGCGGAACTCGACAGGGTAATTCACCCCTCCACTTT. Its translation is CASSGTRQGNSPLHF.